The subject of this entry is one T cell receptor (beta chain). What it binds is not known. The data are from a study of cytomegalovirus exposure and HLA in healthy donors. Study findings and constraints: About 150 TCR beta chains were listed as cytomegalovirus-associated. The majority of CMV-associated TCR beta chains were reported as apparently HLA-restricted in a later analysis.

The PCR employed 60 Vbeta primers together with 13 Jbeta primers. Profiling relied on immunoSEQ multiplex PCR, and the TCRdb table lists in-frame clones only, not all of them. In the table there are fewer than 250,000 clones, over 60% of which are singletons. This receptor was taken from a man between 18 and 29 years old in good health and CMV-seronegative. Sequencing input: PBMCs.

The CDR3, as DNA: TGTGCCAGCAGCGCTAAAAGCGGGGACCCCTACGAGCAGTACTTC. It codes for CASSAKSGDPYEQYF. This chain joins TRBV5-4 and TRBJ2-7, with 7 nucleotides matching TRBD2. Per germline, CDR1 SGHNT and CDR2 YYREEE (reference sequence). CDR3 size: 15 residues. The J segment lost 2 bases and the V segment lost 4 bases, leaving 9 bases of the junction unmatched.